The 23 T cell receptor beta chains below were found in one sample sequenced in a study of T cell repertoires in cytomegalovirus infection. TCRdb reanalysed the reads using MiXCR and keeps one entry per CDR3 protein. The top ten clones hold roughly 22% of a sample with under 95,000 distinct CDR3 sequences, 4% of them seen once. The specimen sequenced was PBMCs. All receptors come from a human donor in good health (CMV status not recorded). Some clones in this sample may be carry-over from other donors' samples.

This clonotype was observed at least ten times. The chain uses TRBV20-1 and TRBJ2-4; D uncertain. The germline gives CDR1 DFQATT, CDR2 SNEGSKA (reference sequence). Trimming left V 3 bases short and J 0 bases short, with 6 bases between. CDR3 length: 13 amino acids. The CDR3 sequence: CSARERAKNIQYF. The DNA for the CDR3 is TGCAGTGCTAGGGAAAGAGCCAAAAACATTCAGTACTTC.

The table lists this clonotype with many counts. V and J are TRBV28 and TRBJ2-5; D perhaps matches TRBD1 (5 bases). Germline V lookup: CDR1 MDHEN, CDR2 SYDVKM. V dropped 3 bases and J dropped 5 bases, with 22 bases sitting between them. The CDR3 covers 17 residues. The CDR3, as DNA: TGTGCCAGCAGTTTTTGGGCTGAGCCAGGGCGGCGGGAGACCCAGTACTTC. Translated, it gives CASSFWAEPGRRETQYF.

This clonotype was seen repeatedly, ten times or more. CDR3: CASSLVGSGSSNEQFF. CDR3 DNA: TGTGCCAGCAGCTTAGTAGGTAGCGGGAGTAGCAATGAGCAGTTCTTC. This rearrangement joins TRBV7-2 to TRBJ2-1; TRBD2 matches at 9 bases. From germline, CDR1 is SGHTA and CDR2 FQGNSA. V lost 1 base and J lost 6; bases outside the gene matches: 7. The CDR3 has 16 amino acids.

This clonotype was counted at least ten times. This sequence joins TRBV14 and TRBJ2-7, with a weak D call TRBD1 (6 bases). The CDR3 sequence is 16 residues long. Looked up from germline, CDR1 is SGHDN and CDR2 is FVKESK. Trimming removed 0 bases from V and 6 bases from J, with 18 bases in between. The CDR3 region has the DNA TGTGCCAGCAGCCAAGATCCCGTCAGGGGTCAACGCGAGCAGTACTTC. Translating gives CASSQDPVRGQREQYF.

The table lists this clonotype with many counts. V is TRBV20-1 and J is TRBJ2-5; TRBD1 matches 9 bases. The CDR3 runs 15 residues. Germline-derived CDR1 and CDR2 are DFQATT and SNEGSKA (reference sequence). Losses at the gene ends were 5 bases for V and 5 bases for J; bases not matched to a gene: 12. CDR3 coding DNA: TGCAGTGCTTTTCCTCCGGGACAGGGAGGGGAGACCCAGTACTTC. Protein: CSAFPPGQGGETQYF.

This clonotype was found many times. This chain connects TRBV7-2 to TRBJ2-3; D not certain. V lost 5 bases, J lost 5 bases, and 14 bases lay in between. There are 14 residues in the CDR3. In germline, CDR1 is SGHTA, CDR2 FQGNSA. In DNA form, the CDR3 reads TGTGCCAGCAGCACAAAGCCACTGCAAGATACGCAGTATTTT. Its translation: CASSTKPLQDTQYF.

This clonotype was observed at least ten times. This sequence joins TRBV25-1 and TRBJ2-5; D is possibly TRBD1 or TRBD2 (6 bases each). Germline V gives CDR1 MGHDK, CDR2 SYGVNS. V was shortened by 3 bases and J by 4 bases, with 18 bases between the two germline ends. The CDR3 is 16 residues long. In DNA, the CDR3 is TGTGCCAGCAGTGAGGGGGGCGGCCGTGAACGAGAGACCCAGTACTTC. It specifies CASSEGGGRERETQYF.

The rearrangement links TRBV28 to TRBJ2-7; TRBD2 agrees at 8 bases. Germline V gene data show CDR1 as MDHEN and CDR2 as SYDVKM. V lost 3 bases, J lost 3 bases, and 4 bases stayed unmatched. This CDR3 contains 14 residues. The CDR3 DNA reads as TGTGCCAGCAGTTTGAGCAGCGGGGGCTACGAGCAGTACTTC. This sequence encodes CASSLSSGGYEQYF.

This clonotype was seen a handful of times. The chain has TRBV6-2 or TRBV6-3 and TRBJ2-4; D is perhaps TRBD1 or TRBD2 (5 bases each). The V end was cut by 6 bases, the J end by 9 bases, with 18 bases between. CDR3 length: 14 amino acids. Germline V CDR1 and CDR2: MNHEY, SVGEGT. The CDR3 DNA follows: TGTGCCAGCAGGAAGAGGGACCCGGTCGGCATTCAGTACTTC. It translates to CASRKRDPVGIQYF.

At least ten counts were recorded for this clonotype. This chain links TRBV7-6 with TRBJ1-1; tentative D call: TRBD1 (5 bases). CDR3 length: 12 residues. The V end was cut by 5 bases, the J end by 6 bases, with 10 bases between. CDR1 is SGHVS, CDR2 FNYEAQ, per germline. CDR3 sequence reads: CASSPGGAEAFF. The CDR3 DNA reads TGTGCCAGCAGCCCCGGGGGAGCTGAAGCTTTCTTT.

This clonotype showed up just once. A read error may explain this, as a much larger clone is one base away. The chain links TRBV28 to TRBJ2-1; TRBD1 might be the D (6 bases). The CDR3 is made up of 11 amino acids. Germline assignment: CDR1 MDHEN and CDR2 SYDVKM. In nucleotides, the CDR3 is TGTGCCAGCAGATTATACGGGACACAGTTCTTC. It translates to CASRLYGTQFF.

For the CDR3, the DNA is TGTGCCAGCAGCTATGGTGTGAACACCGGGGAGCTGTTTTTT. Encoded protein: CASSYGVNTGELFF. The rearrangement joins TRBV7-2 to TRBJ2-2; no reliable D call. The CDR3 has 14 amino acids. V lost 4 bases to trimming and J lost 1 base, with 7 bases between them. Germline V gives CDR1 SGHTA, CDR2 FQGNSA.

This clonotype was observed many times. The rearrangement uses TRBV18 and TRBJ1-4; the D is unclear. There are 21 residues in the CDR3. Germline V CDR1 and CDR2: KGHSH, LQKENI. Trimming stripped 3 bases from V and 0 bases from J, with 26 bases between. The CDR3, as DNA: TGTGCCAGCTCACCTAACCCGCGCCAGAGGATTCGGATGCCAACTAATGAAAAACTGTTTTTT. Amino acids: CASSPNPRQRIRMPTNEKLFF. Using reference TRBV18 and TRBJ1-4 for the parts outside the CDR3, the full variable domain is NAGVMQNPRHLVRRRGQEARLRCSPMKGHSHVYWYRQLPEEGLKFMVYLQKENIIDESGMPKERFSAEFPKEGPSILRIQQVVRGDSAAYFCASSPNPRQRIRMPTNEKLFFGSGTQLSVL.

At least ten counts were recorded for this clonotype. The chain carries TRBV10-3 and TRBJ2-1, with TRBD2 as a possible D gene (6 bases). V lost 6 bases and J lost 6, with 12 bases in between. There are 13 residues in the CDR3. Per germline, CDR1 ENHRY and CDR2 SYGVKD. The CDR3 spells CAIRPGTFNEQFF. CDR3 coding DNA: TGTGCCATCAGACCCGGGACTTTCAATGAGCAGTTCTTC.

This clonotype was counted ten times or more. The genes are TRBV27 and TRBJ1-5; D might be TRBD1 (5 bases). Germline assignment: CDR1 MNHEY and CDR2 SMNVEV (reference sequence). V dropped 4 bases and J dropped 4 bases, with 8 bases sitting between them. CDR3 length: 13 amino acids. The CDR3 region has the DNA TGTGCCAGCAGTTCCAGGGTAAATCAGCCCCAGCATTTT. This sequence encodes CASSSRVNQPQHF.

This clonotype was observed at least ten times. The rearrangement links TRBV7-2 to TRBJ1-6, with TRBD1 identical over 9 bases. The CDR3 consists of 15 residues. Germline values: CDR1 SGHTA, CDR2 FQGNSA. V was clipped by 5 bases and J by 10 bases; unmatched bases: 9. In DNA, the CDR3 is TGTGCCAGCAGCCTCGCCGGGACAGGGTCCTCACCCCTCCACTTT. Encoded protein: CASSLAGTGSSPLHF.

This clonotype has at least ten counts. The gene calls are TRBV7-2 and TRBJ1-2; D is possibly TRBD1 (5 bases). This CDR3 spans 13 amino acids. V lost 3 bases and J 6 bases, leaving 11 bases between the germline ends. Germline CDR1 SGHTA, CDR2 FQGNSA. In nucleotides, the CDR3 is TGTGCCAGCAGCTTTGGCAGGGCTGATGGCTACACCTTC. It is translated as CASSFGRADGYTF.

This clonotype has a count of ten or more. The J gene is TRBJ1-2, the V gene TRBV6-2 or TRBV6-3; D gene uncertain. The V and J ends lost 6 bases and 8 bases respectively, with 13 bases between them. Germline V gives CDR1 MNHEY, CDR2 SVGEGT. The CDR3 is 12 amino acids. CDR3 in DNA: TGTGCCAGCAGCCCGGGGATACGGGGCTACACCTTC. Amino acid sequence: CASSPGIRGYTF.

This clonotype was picked up many times. The chain employs TRBV18 and TRBJ2-1; tentatively, D is TRBD1 or TRBD2 (5 bases each). V was trimmed by 3 bases and J by 7 bases, leaving 10 bases between them. The germline CDR1 and CDR2 sequences are KGHSH and LQKENI. There are 13 residues in the CDR3. CDR3 coding DNA: TGTGCCAGCTCACCGGGGGATATGAATGAGCAGTTCTTC. This translates into CASSPGDMNEQFF.

This clonotype appeared many times. The chain carries TRBV7-3 and TRBJ2-3; 11 nucleotides agree with TRBD1. CDR3 length: 15 residues. The germline CDR1 and CDR2 sequences are SGHTA and FQGTGA. The ends lost 5 bases at V and 5 bases at J; junction bases unmatched: 6. CDR3 amino acids: CASSLGGQGGDTQYF. Here the CDR3 DNA reads TGTGCCAGCAGCCTAGGGGGACAGGGGGGAGATACGCAGTATTTT.

In its sample, this clonotype was seen many times. This chain joins TRBV28 and TRBJ2-1, with D unclear. The V end lost 8 bases, the J end lost 4 bases, and 6 bases lay between the germline ends. Per germline, CDR1 MDHEN and CDR2 SYDVKM. This CDR3 contains 11 residues. The CDR3 nucleotides read TGTGCCAGCGGGCCTTACAATGAGCAGTTCTTC. Its protein is CASGPYNEQFF. Full variable domain (missing parts from reference TRBV28 and TRBJ2-1): DVKVTQSSRYLVKRTGEKVFLECVQDMDHENMFWYRQDPGLGLRLIYFSYDVKMKEKGDIPEGYSVSREKKERFSLILESASTNQTSMYLCASGPYNEQFFGPGTRLTVL.

This clonotype was detected ten times or more. The chain is built from TRBV19 and TRBJ2-2; D gene unclear. This CDR3 has 15 residues. V was shortened by 6 bases and J by 3 bases, with 14 bases between the two germline ends. CDR1 and CDR2 (germline): LNHDA, SQIVND (reference sequence). CDR3: CASSRTDRDTGELFF. Written as DNA, the CDR3 is TGTGCCAGTAGCCGGACGGATCGCGACACCGGGGAGCTGTTTTTT.

Ten or more counts support this clonotype. The rearrangement links TRBV7-9 to TRBJ2-5; D is possibly TRBD2 (5 bases). Trimming took off 4 bases at V and 5 bases at J, with 11 bases between the two ends. CDR3 length equals 13 residues. Germline assignment: CDR1 SEHNR and CDR2 FQNEAQ (reference sequence). The CDR3 protein is CASSYHDYETQYF. As DNA, the CDR3 is TGTGCCAGCAGCTACCACGACTACGAGACCCAGTACTTC.